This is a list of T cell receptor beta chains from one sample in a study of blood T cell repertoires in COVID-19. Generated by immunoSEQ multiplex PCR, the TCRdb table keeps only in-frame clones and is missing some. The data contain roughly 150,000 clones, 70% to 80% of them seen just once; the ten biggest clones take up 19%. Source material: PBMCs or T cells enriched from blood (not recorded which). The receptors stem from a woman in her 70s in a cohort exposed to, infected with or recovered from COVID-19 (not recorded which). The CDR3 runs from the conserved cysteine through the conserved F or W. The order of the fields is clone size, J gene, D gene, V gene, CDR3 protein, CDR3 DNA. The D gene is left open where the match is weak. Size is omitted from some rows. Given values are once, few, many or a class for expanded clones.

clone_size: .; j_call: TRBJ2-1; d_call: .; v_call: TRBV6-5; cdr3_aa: CASSYHSGNEQFF; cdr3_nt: TGTGCCAGCAGTTATCATAGCGGTAATGAGCAGTTCTTC
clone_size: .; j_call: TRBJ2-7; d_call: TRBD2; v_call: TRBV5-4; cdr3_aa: CASSLAGGKYEQYF; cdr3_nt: TGTGCCAGCAGCTTAGCGGGAGGAAAATACGAGCAGTACTTC
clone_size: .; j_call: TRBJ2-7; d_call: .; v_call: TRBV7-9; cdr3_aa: CASEAKGEQYF; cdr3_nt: TGTGCCAGCGAAGCGAAAGGTGAGCAGTACTTC
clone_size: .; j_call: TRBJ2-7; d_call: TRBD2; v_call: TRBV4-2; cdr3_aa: CASSQDGAGSIYEQYF; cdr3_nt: TGTGCCAGCAGCCAAGACGGAGCGGGAAGTATATACGAGCAGTACTTC
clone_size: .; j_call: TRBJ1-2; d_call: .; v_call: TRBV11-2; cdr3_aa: CASSFSFPAYYGYTF; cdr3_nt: TGTGCCAGCAGCTTTAGCTTTCCGGCCTACTATGGCTACACCTTC
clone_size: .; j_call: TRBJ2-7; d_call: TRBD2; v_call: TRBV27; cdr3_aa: CASRLRGTSYEQYF; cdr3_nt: TGTGCCAGCAGGCTCAGAGGGACTAGCTACGAGCAGTACTTC
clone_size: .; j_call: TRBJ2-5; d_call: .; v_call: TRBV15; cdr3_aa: CATSRAARRGETQYF; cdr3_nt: TGTGCCACCAGCAGAGCGGCCAGGCGGGGAGAGACCCAGTACTTC
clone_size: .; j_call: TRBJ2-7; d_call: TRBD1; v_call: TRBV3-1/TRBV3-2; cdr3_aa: CASSPKGWGTGPREQYF; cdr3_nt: TGTGCCAGCAGCCCCAAGGGTTGGGGGACAGGGCCGCGGGAGCAGTACTTC
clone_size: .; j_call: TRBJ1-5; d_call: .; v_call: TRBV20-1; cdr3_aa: CSAEHLQPQHF; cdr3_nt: TGCAGTGCTGAGCACCTTCAGCCCCAGCATTTT
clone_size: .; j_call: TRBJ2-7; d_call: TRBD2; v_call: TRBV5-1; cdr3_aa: CASSLASGSFYEQYF; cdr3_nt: TGCGCCAGCAGCTTGGCTAGCGGGAGTTTCTACGAGCAGTACTTC
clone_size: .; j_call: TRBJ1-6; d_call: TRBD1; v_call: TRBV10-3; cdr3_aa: CAISDTPGTGGENSPLHF; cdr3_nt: TGTGCCATCAGTGACACCCCCGGGACAGGGGGCGAGAATTCACCCCTCCACTTT
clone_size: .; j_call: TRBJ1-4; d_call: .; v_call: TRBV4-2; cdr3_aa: CASSQKRGRVEKLFF; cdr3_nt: TGTGCCAGCAGCCAAAAGAGAGGGAGGGTAGAAAAACTGTTTTTT
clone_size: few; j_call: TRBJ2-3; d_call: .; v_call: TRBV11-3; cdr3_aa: CASSPYTGLLTTDTQYF; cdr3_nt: TGTGCCAGCAGCCCGTACACAGGGCTTCTCACCACAGATACGCAGTATTTT
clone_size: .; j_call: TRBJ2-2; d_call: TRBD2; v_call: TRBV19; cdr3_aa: CASSIPGGQTGTGELFF; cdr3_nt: TGTGCCAGTAGTATCCCGGGAGGTCAAACGGGCACCGGGGAGCTGTTTTTT
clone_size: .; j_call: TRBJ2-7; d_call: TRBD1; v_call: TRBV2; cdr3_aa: CASRPTGESYEQYF; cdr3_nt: TGTGCCAGCAGACCGACAGGGGAATCCTACGAGCAGTACTTC
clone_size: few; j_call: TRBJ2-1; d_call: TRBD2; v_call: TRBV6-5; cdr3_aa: CASKWSLGTSLEQFF; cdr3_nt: TGTGCCAGTAAGTGGAGCTTGGGGACTAGCCTTGAGCAGTTCTTC
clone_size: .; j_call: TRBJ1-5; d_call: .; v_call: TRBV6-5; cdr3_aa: CAISDRFNQPQHF; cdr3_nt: TGTGCCATTTCGGACAGATTTAATCAGCCCCAGCATTTT
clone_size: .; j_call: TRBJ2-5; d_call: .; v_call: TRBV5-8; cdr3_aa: CASRISGQETQYF; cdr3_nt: TGTGCCAGCAGGATAAGCGGCCAAGAGACCCAGTACTTC
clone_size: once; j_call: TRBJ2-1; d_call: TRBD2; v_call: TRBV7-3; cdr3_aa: CASSPSGRASYNEQFF; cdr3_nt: TGTGCCAGCAGCCCTAGCGGGAGGGCCAGTTACAATGAGCAGTTCTTC
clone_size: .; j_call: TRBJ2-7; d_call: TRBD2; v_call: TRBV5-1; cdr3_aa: CASSFSIAGANYEQYF; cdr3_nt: TGCGCCAGCAGCTTCTCTATAGCGGGAGCCAACTACGAGCAGTACTTC
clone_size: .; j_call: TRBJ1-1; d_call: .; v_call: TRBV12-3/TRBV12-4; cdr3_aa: CASRFSLYTEAFF; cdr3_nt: TGTGCCAGCAGGTTTTCTTTGTACACTGAAGCTTTCTTT
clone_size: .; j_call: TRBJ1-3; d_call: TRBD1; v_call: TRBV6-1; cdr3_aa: CASSERPQGAADTIYF; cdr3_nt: TGTGCCAGCAGTGAACGGCCACAGGGGGCGGCGGACACCATATATTTT
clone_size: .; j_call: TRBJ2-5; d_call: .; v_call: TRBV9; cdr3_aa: CASSALVRGETQYF; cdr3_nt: TGTGCCAGCAGCGCGCTAGTAAGGGGAGAGACCCAGTACTTC
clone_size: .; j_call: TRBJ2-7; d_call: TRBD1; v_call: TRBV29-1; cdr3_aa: CSVSGQGPLLEQYF; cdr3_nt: TGCAGCGTTTCAGGACAGGGCCCTCTCCTCGAGCAGTACTTC
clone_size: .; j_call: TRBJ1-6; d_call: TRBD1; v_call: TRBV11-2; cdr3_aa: CASSFTGSGTVFSPLHF; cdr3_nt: TGTGCCAGCAGCTTCACGGGTTCCGGGACAGTTTTTTCACCCCTCCACTTT
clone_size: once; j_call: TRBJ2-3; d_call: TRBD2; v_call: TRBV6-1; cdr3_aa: CASSESVGGITDTQYF; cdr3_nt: TGTGCCAGCAGTGAATCTGTGGGAGGGATCACAGATACGCAGTATTTT
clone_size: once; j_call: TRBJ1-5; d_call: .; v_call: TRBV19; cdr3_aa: CASRENGGDNQPQHF; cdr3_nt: TGTGCCAGTAGGGAAAATGGGGGGGACAATCAGCCCCAGCATTTT